A single T cell receptor (beta chain) is shown here with its context. Its antigen is undetermined. This sample is drawn from a study of cytotoxic CD8 clonotypes in ibrutinib-treated CLL. About the study: After median approximately 70 months, approximately 15 stayed in remission, approximately twelve progressed; responses roughly 24 partial, 2 complete.

General observations from the study: Rising at ibrutinib response, clonality subsequently fell back toward baseline at progression. Baseline clonality, higher than in age-matched healthy donors, tracked circulating CD8+ T-cell counts.

The CDR3 sequence is 15 residues long. Germline CDR1 and CDR2: MGHRA and YSYEKL. The V gene end was trimmed by 2 bases and the J gene end by 5 bases; junction bases not matched to a gene: 5. Sequencing used immunoSEQ multiplex PCR; TCRdb keeps in-frame clones, though not all of them. The repertoire holds fewer than 400,000 clones, with 67% as singletons. Material: PBMCs, obtained after 36 months of ibrutinib treatment. The gene calls are TRBV4-1 and TRBJ2-5, with 10 bases matching TRBD1. The origin of this receptor is a human donor with chronic lymphocytic leukemia. The CDR3 sequence is CASSQNPGQGETQYF. The CDR3 coding sequence is TGCGCCAGCAGCCAAAACCCGGGACAGGGGGAGACCCAGTACTTC.